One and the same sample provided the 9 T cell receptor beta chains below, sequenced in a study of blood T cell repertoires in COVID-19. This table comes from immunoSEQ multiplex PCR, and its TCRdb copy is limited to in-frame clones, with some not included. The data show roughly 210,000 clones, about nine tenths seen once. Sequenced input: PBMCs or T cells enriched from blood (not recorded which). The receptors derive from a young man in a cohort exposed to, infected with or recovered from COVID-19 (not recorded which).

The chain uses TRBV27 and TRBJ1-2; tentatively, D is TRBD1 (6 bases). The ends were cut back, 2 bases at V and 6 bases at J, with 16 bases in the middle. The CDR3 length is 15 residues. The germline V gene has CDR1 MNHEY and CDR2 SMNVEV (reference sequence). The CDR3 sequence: CASSLGPYRVHGYTF. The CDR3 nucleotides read TGTGCCAGCAGTTTAGGCCCTTACAGGGTTCATGGCTACACCTTC.

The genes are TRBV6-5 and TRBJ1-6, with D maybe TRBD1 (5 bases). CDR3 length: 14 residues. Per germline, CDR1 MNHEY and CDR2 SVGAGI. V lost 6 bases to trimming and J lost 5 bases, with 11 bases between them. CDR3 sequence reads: CASRDRQNNSPLHF. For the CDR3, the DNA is TGTGCCAGCAGAGACAGACAAAATAATTCACCCCTCCACTTT.

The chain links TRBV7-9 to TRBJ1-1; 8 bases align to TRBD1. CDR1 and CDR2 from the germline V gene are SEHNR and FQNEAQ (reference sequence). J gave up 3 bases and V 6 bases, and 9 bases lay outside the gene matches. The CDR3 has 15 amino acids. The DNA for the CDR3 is TGTGCCAGCAGACCCCGGGACAGGATGGACACTGAAGCTTTCTTT. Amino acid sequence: CASRPRDRMDTEAFF. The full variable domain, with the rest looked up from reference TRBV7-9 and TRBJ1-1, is DTGVSQNPRHKITKRGQNVTFRCDPISEHNRLYWYRQTLGQGPEFLTYFQNEAQLEKSRLLSDRFSAERPKGSFSTLEIQRTEQGDSAMYLCASRPRDRMDTEAFFGQGTRLTVV.

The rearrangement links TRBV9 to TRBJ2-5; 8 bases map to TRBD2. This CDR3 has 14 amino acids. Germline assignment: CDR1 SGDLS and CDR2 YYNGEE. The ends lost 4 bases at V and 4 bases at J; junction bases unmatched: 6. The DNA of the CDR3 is TGTGCCAGCAGCCCCGGGACTAGGACAGAGACCCAGTACTTC. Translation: CASSPGTRTETQYF.

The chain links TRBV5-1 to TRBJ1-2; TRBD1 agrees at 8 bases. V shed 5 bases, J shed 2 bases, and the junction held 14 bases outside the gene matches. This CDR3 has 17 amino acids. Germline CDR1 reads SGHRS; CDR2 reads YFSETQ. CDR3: CASSSTNRTGRNYGYTF. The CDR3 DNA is TGCGCCAGCAGTTCCACAAACCGGACAGGGCGGAACTATGGCTACACCTTC.

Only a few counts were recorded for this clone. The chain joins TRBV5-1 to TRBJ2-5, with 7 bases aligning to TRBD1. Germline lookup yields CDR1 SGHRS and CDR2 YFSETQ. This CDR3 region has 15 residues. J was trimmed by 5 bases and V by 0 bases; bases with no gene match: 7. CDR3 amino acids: CASSLDPGGRETQYF. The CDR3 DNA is TGCGCCAGCAGCTTGGATCCAGGGGGACGGGAGACCCAGTACTTC.

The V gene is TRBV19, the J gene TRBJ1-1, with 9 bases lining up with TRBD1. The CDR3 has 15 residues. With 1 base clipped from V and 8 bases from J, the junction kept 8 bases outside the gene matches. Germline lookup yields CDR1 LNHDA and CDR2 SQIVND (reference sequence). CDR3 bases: TGTGCCAGTAGTATAGGCCCAACAGGGGGCAAAGAAGCTTTCTTT. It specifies CASSIGPTGGKEAFF.

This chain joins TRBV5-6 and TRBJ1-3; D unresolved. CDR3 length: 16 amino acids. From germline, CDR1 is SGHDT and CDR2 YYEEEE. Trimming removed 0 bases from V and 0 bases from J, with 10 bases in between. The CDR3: CASSLDLRNSGNTIYF. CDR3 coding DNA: TGTGCCAGCAGCTTGGATTTGCGGAACTCTGGAAACACCATATATTTT.

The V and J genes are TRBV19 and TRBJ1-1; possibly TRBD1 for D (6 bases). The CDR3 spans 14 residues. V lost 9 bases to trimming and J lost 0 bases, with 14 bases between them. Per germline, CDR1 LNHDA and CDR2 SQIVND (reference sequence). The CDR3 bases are TGTGCCAGCGCTGGGACAACCATGAACACTGAAGCTTTCTTT. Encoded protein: CASAGTTMNTEAFF.